The 27 T cell receptor beta chains in this list originate from one sample, sequenced in a study of monozygotic twins with inflammatory bowel disease. Following a re-call of the 5' RACE reads, TCRdb has one entry per CDR3 protein and lacks DNA. Here the sample table reports under 350,000 distinct CDR3 sequences. Sequenced input: blood. Receptor source: a human donor with ulcerative colitis or Crohn's disease, or a healthy co-twin of an affected twin (not recorded which).

The chain combines TRBV20-1 with TRBJ2-1; without DNA, the TCRdb call of TRBD2 cannot be checked. Looked up from germline, CDR1 is DFQATT and CDR2 is SNEGSKA (reference sequence). The CDR3 loop spans 14 amino acids. CDR3 residues: CSARAAGDHNEQFF.

The chain is built from TRBV29-1 and TRBJ2-1; TCRdb selects TRBD2, and the lack of DNA leaves this call unchecked. CDR3 length: 14 amino acids. The germline V gene has CDR1 SQVTM and CDR2 ANQGSEA. The chain's CDR3 is CSADGTSAYNEQFF.

J is TRBJ1-2 and V is TRBV12-3 or TRBV12-4. This CDR3 is built from 17 residues. The CDR3 loop is CASSLSGTRGANYGYTF.

The genes are TRBV20-1 and TRBJ2-3; absent DNA, TCRdb's TRBD2 call cannot be checked. CDR1 and CDR2 from the germline V gene are DFQATT and SNEGSKA (reference sequence). This CDR3 is built from 15 residues. The CDR3 loop is CSASSSGGPTDTQYF.

The chain links TRBV14 to TRBJ2-7; no DNA is available, so the TRBD2 call from TCRdb remains unchecked. Germline CDR1 is SGHDN and CDR2 is FVKESK. The CDR3 is 15 residues long. CDR3 protein: CASSLPGLAGAGQYF.

The V gene is TRBV10-3, the J gene TRBJ1-1. Germline assignment: CDR1 ENHRY and CDR2 SYGVKD. The CDR3 totals 14 residues. The CDR3 spells CAIRGYEVRTEAFF.

The chain is built from TRBV6-2 or TRBV6-3 and TRBJ1-5; TCRdb lists TRBD1, though no DNA is available to test this call. The germline gives CDR1 MNHEY, CDR2 SVGEGT. The CDR3 has 15 amino acids. The CDR3 sequence: CASGTQGSSNQPQHF.

V is TRBV5-5 and J is TRBJ1-1; the D call of TRBD1 rests on TCRdb alone, since no DNA is present to check it. The germline V gene has CDR1 SGHKS and CDR2 YYEKEE (reference sequence). This CDR3 is 15 amino acids long. The CDR3 region is CASSGTGGRNTEAFF.

The chain uses TRBV12-3 or TRBV12-4 and TRBJ1-6. The CDR3 has 15 residues. CDR3 sequence reads: CASSLTAQSYSPLHF.

This chain joins TRBV11-2 and TRBJ1-3. Germline CDR1 SGHAT, CDR2 FQNNGV. This CDR3 comprises 14 residues. CDR3: CASRRWGLGNTIYF. Drawing the rest from reference TRBV11-2 and TRBJ1-3, the complete variable domain is EAGVAQSPRYKIIEKRQSVAFWCNPISGHATLYWYQQILGQGPKLLIQFQNNGVVDDSQLPKDRFSAERLKGVDSTLKIQPAKLEDSAVYLCASRRWGLGNTIYFGEGSWLTVV.

V usage is TRBV20-1 and J usage is TRBJ2-1; TCRdb names TRBD2, which stays unverified in the absence of DNA. Per germline, CDR1 DFQATT and CDR2 SNEGSKA (reference sequence). The CDR3 loop spans 12 amino acids. This CDR3 reads CSASGQPPRQFF.

V is TRBV20-1 and J is TRBJ1-5; there is no DNA to check the TCRdb D call of TRBD1. Germline V CDR1 and CDR2: DFQATT, SNEGSKA (reference sequence). This CDR3 is 14 amino acids long. The CDR3 here is CSARPPQSNQPQHF.

The chain combines TRBV6-1 with TRBJ1-1. Germline CDR1 is MNHNS and CDR2 is SASEGT. The CDR3 runs 14 residues. The CDR3 is CATRVYKKNTEAFF.

The rearrangement uses TRBV19 and TRBJ1-5; lacking DNA, the TRBD1 call made by TCRdb goes unchecked. Per the germline V gene, CDR1 is LNHDA and CDR2 is SQIVND (reference sequence). The CDR3 spans 13 residues. CDR3 sequence reads: CASNMGQYQPQHF.

The chain has TRBV9 and TRBJ2-3. In germline, CDR1 is SGDLS, CDR2 YYNGEE. CDR3 length: 13 amino acids. The CDR3 protein is CASGDHSTDTQYF. The whole variable domain, filled in from reference TRBV9 and TRBJ2-3, reads DSGVTQTPKHLITATGQRVTLRCSPRSGDLSVYWYQQSLDQGLQFLIQYYNGEERAKGNILERFSAQQFPDLHSELNLSSLELGDSALYFCASGDHSTDTQYFGPGTRLTVL.

CDR3 region: CAGSLVRGLAYNEQFF. The chain joins TRBV5-1 to TRBJ2-1; checking the TCRdb D call of TRBD1 is not possible without DNA. Germline lookup yields CDR1 SGHRS and CDR2 YFSETQ. This CDR3 region has 16 residues.

CDR3: CASSYQGLAVTYNEQFF. The chain has TRBV6-2 or TRBV6-3 and TRBJ2-1; as DNA is missing, the TRBD2 call by TCRdb cannot be tested. Germline V CDR1 and CDR2: MNHEY, SVGEGT. The length of the CDR3 is 17 residues.

The chain recombines TRBV27 with TRBJ1-2; the D call from TCRdb, TRBD1, cannot be confirmed without DNA. The CDR3 is made up of 13 amino acids. Germline V CDR1 and CDR2: MNHEY, SMNVEV (reference sequence). The CDR3 here is CASKKGTGGISTF.

The chain is built from TRBV9 and TRBJ1-6. Germline CDR1 is SGDLS and CDR2 is YYNGEE. The CDR3 has 16 residues. This CDR3 is CASSSREEGANSPLHF.

The CDR3 protein is CAWSGQRPGQGWNYGYTF. The chain combines TRBV30 with TRBJ1-2; TCRdb indicates TRBD1, and absent DNA this call remains unverified. The CDR3 is 18 amino acids. Germline V lookup: CDR1 GTSNPN, CDR2 SVGIG (reference sequence). Full variable domain (outside the CDR3, taken from reference TRBV30 and TRBJ1-2): SQTIHQWPATLVQPVGSPLSLECTVEGTSNPNLYWYRQAAGRGLQLLFYSVGIGQISSEVPQNLSASRPQDRQFILSSKKLLLSDSGFYLCAWSGQRPGQGWNYGYTFGSGTRLTVV.

This sequence joins TRBV20-1 and TRBJ1-1; checking the TCRdb D call of TRBD1 is not possible without DNA. The CDR3 length is 13 residues. From germline, CDR1 is DFQATT and CDR2 SNEGSKA (reference sequence). The CDR3: CSAPHFKGPEAFF.

The V gene is TRBV7-9, the J gene TRBJ1-2; TCRdb calls TRBD1, which cannot be checked without DNA. The CDR3 has 13 amino acids. Per the germline V gene, CDR1 is SEHNR and CDR2 is FQNEAQ (reference sequence). The CDR3 spells CASSLQGDYGYTF.

V and J are TRBV20-1 and TRBJ2-3; TCRdb outputs TRBD1, but without DNA this stays unchecked. The germline V gene encodes CDR1 DFQATT and CDR2 SNEGSKA (reference sequence). The CDR3 length is 13 residues. CDR3 loop: CSATYSGADTQYF.

The V and J genes are TRBV20-1 and TRBJ1-5. This CDR3 is built from 16 residues. Germline lookup yields CDR1 DFQATT and CDR2 SNEGSKA (reference sequence). The CDR3 spells CSARGRSSWNNQPQHF.

The chain uses TRBV4-1 and TRBJ1-1. The germline V gene has CDR1 MGHRA and CDR2 YSYEKL. This CDR3 is 16 amino acids long. The CDR3 here is CASSQEGYKGNTEAFF.

The chain uses TRBV5-4 and TRBJ1-2. The CDR3 contains 15 residues. Germline assignment: CDR1 SGHNT and CDR2 YYREEE (reference sequence). The CDR3 is CASSLVRSGDNGYTF.

This sequence joins TRBV4-3 and TRBJ2-2; lacking DNA, the TRBD2 call made by TCRdb goes unchecked. The length of the CDR3 is 17 residues. Germline CDR1 is LGHNA and CDR2 is YSLEER. The chain's CDR3 is CASSQDSSGGTTGELFF.